What follows are 26 T cell receptor beta chains derived from one specimen sequenced in a study of identical twins. TCRdb itself ran the 5' RACE reads through MiXCR, one entry per CDR3 protein. Of about 200,000 distinct CDR3 sequences listed, 5.5% to 7.5% are singletons. A further study also used this sample, focusing on T cells expressing NK-cell markers.

The material sequenced was CD8+ T cells sorted from blood. These receptors originate from a young woman in good health.

This chain joins TRBV12-3 or TRBV12-4 and TRBJ2-1, with TRBD1 matching 10 bases. The CDR3 is made up of 12 amino acids. V was pared by 6 bases and J by 9 bases, with 2 bases of the junction left unmatched. CDR3 nucleotides: TGTGCCAGCAGCCGGACAGGGGGTGAGCAGTTCTTC. It specifies CASSRTGGEQFF.

This clonotype has more than one count but fewer than ten. The chain uses TRBV3-1 and TRBJ2-1, with 8 bases aligning to TRBD2. The CDR3 spans 17 residues. After removal of 7 bases from V and 2 bases from J, the junction contained 13 bases not matched to a gene. Germline V gene lookup returns CDR1 LGHDT and CDR2 YNNKEL (reference sequence). CDR3 sequence reads: CASNSRVAGWTYNEQFF. In nucleotides, the CDR3 is TGTGCCAGCAATAGCCGGGTAGCGGGATGGACCTACAATGAGCAGTTCTTC.

This clonotype was observed a few times. The chain's CDR3 is CASSLWERATNEKLFF. The CDR3 DNA reads TGTGCCAGCAGCTTGTGGGAGCGAGCAACTAATGAAAAACTGTTTTTT. V usage is TRBV5-5 and J usage is TRBJ1-4; D ambiguous. The CDR3 sequence is 16 residues long. Trimming took 1 base from V and 0 from J, leaving 10 bases between them. Germline values: CDR1 SGHKS, CDR2 YYEKEE (reference sequence).

This chain joins TRBV14 and TRBJ2-5; D possibly corresponds to TRBD1 (6 bases). The CDR3 is 17 amino acids. Between the trimmed V and J ends, which lost 0 bases and 5 bases, there was a span of 19 bases. The germline CDR1 and CDR2 sequences are SGHDN and FVKESK. CDR3 bases: TGTGCCAGCAGCCAAGATAAGATTCAGGGGACCGGGGAGACCCAGTACTTC. Protein sequence: CASSQDKIQGTGETQYF.

V gene TRBV27 combines with J gene TRBJ1-1; D remains unclear. Germline CDR1 is MNHEY and CDR2 is SMNVEV (reference sequence). Trimming took 2 bases from V and 0 from J, leaving 10 bases between them. The CDR3 loop spans 15 amino acids. The DNA for the CDR3 is TGTGCCAGCAGTTTACTAGGTTACCTGAACACTGAAGCTTTCTTT. It yields the protein CASSLLGYLNTEAFF.

The gene calls are TRBV7-9 and TRBJ2-7; D ambiguous. With 1 base removed from V and 0 bases from J, the gap between germline ends came to 4 bases. The CDR3 loop spans 13 amino acids. Germline-derived CDR1 and CDR2 are SEHNR and FQNEAQ (reference sequence). DNA of the CDR3: TGTGCCAGCAGCTTAGAGGACTCCTACGAGCAGTACTTC. The encoded protein is CASSLEDSYEQYF. Filled out from reference TRBV7-9 and TRBJ2-7, the complete variable domain reads DTGVSQNPRHKITKRGQNVTFRCDPISEHNRLYWYRQTLGQGPEFLTYFQNEAQLEKSRLLSDRFSAERPKGSFSTLEIQRTEQGDSAMYLCASSLEDSYEQYFGPGTRLTVT.

This clonotype was counted only a few times. This chain uses TRBV5-5 with TRBJ2-7, with a possible D match to TRBD2 (6 bases). V lost 0 bases and J lost 4, with 11 bases in between. Germline V CDR1 and CDR2: SGHKS, YYEKEE (reference sequence). This CDR3 spans 14 amino acids. The CDR3 DNA reads as TGTGCCAGCAGCTTGGAATTAGCGGCATACGAGCAGTACTTC. Its translation is CASSLELAAYEQYF.

In this sample, this clonotype turned up a few times. The rearrangement joins TRBV27 to TRBJ2-2; 9 bases map to TRBD2. With V trimmed by 6 bases and J by 2 bases, 4 bases remained unmatched. Germline loops: CDR1 MNHEY, CDR2 SMNVEV (reference sequence). There are 15 residues in the CDR3. CDR3: CASSWTSENTGELFF. In nucleotides, the CDR3 is TGTGCCAGCAGCTGGACTAGCGAAAACACCGGGGAGCTGTTTTTT.

In its sample, this clonotype was seen a few times. J is TRBJ1-2 and V is TRBV14; D gene unclear. The germline V and J ends were trimmed by 3 bases and 5 bases, with 10 bases remaining between them. Germline-derived CDR1 and CDR2 are SGHDN and FVKESK. CDR3 length: 13 residues. CDR3 coding DNA: TGTGCCAGCAGCCAGGCAGCGACGTATGGCTACACCTTC. This sequence encodes CASSQAATYGYTF.

The chain recombines TRBV30 with TRBJ1-6; no clear D gene. V was cut by 6 bases and J by 19 bases, with 22 bases left in between. There are 12 residues in the CDR3. Per the germline V gene, CDR1 is GTSNPN and CDR2 is SVGIG (reference sequence). The CDR3 DNA is TGTGCCTGTACCACCCAAGGCCCCACAATACACTTT. Residues: CACTTQGPTIHF.

Only a few counts were recorded for this clonotype. The chain employs TRBV20-1 and TRBJ2-3; weak D call: TRBD1 (6 bases). The CDR3 loop spans 14 amino acids. Per the germline V gene, CDR1 is DFQATT and CDR2 is SNEGSKA (reference sequence). V was shortened by 3 bases and J by 4 bases, with 14 bases between the two germline ends. The DNA for the CDR3 is TGCAGTGCTAGTGGGGGCGTGTTCGCAGATACGCAGTATTTT. It translates to CSASGGVFADTQYF.

This clonotype was detected many times. Written as DNA, the CDR3 is TGCGCCAGCAGCTTGGCCCAGGGCATGTATACGCAGTATTTT. Translated: CASSLAQGMYTQYF. The chain uses TRBV5-1 and TRBJ2-3; TRBD1 is a possible D gene (5 bases). Trimming left V 0 bases short and J 7 bases short, with 12 bases between. The CDR3 loop spans 14 amino acids. Germline V gives CDR1 SGHRS, CDR2 YFSETQ. Full variable domain (missing parts from reference TRBV5-1 and TRBJ2-3): KAGVTQTPRYLIKTRGQQVTLSCSPISGHRSVSWYQQTPGQGLQFLFEYFSETQRNKGNFPGRFSGRQFSNSRSEMNVSTLELGDSALYLCASSLAQGMYTQYFGPGTRLTVL.

This rearrangement joins TRBV7-9 to TRBJ2-3; D is possibly TRBD1 (6 bases). Germline CDR1 reads SEHNR; CDR2 reads FQNEAQ (reference sequence). The CDR3 covers 12 residues. Trimming pared 6 bases from V and 4 bases from J, leaving 8 bases between. CDR3 amino acids: CASRGQSDTQYF. The CDR3 nucleotides are TGTGCCAGCAGAGGACAGTCAGATACGCAGTATTTT.

The V and J genes are TRBV11-2 and TRBJ2-7; D remains ambiguous. Germline values: CDR1 SGHAT, CDR2 FQNNGV. The CDR3 is made up of 12 amino acids. V lost 5 bases to trimming and J lost 6 bases, with 11 bases between them. The CDR3 nucleotides are TGTGCCAGCAGCCGTGGACGTCGCGAGCAGTACTTC. The encoded protein is CASSRGRREQYF.

The sample holds a few counts of this clonotype. This rearrangement joins TRBV4-3 to TRBJ2-7, with TRBD2 identical over 8 bases. Losses at the gene ends were 0 bases for V and 4 bases for J; bases not matched to a gene: 5. This CDR3 spans 15 amino acids. The V gene's germline CDR1 is LGHNA and CDR2 YSLEER. CDR3 nucleotides: TGCGCCAGCAGCCAAGATCCAGCGGGAGTTTACGAGCAGTACTTC. Translation gives CASSQDPAGVYEQYF.

This clonotype has at least ten counts. The rearrangement joins TRBV7-8 to TRBJ2-5; D is perhaps TRBD2 (6 bases). V was trimmed by 5 bases and J by 1 base, leaving 11 bases between them. There are 14 residues in the CDR3. Germline CDR1 SGHVS, CDR2 FQNEAQ. CDR3 coding DNA: TGTGCCAGCAGCCCACTGGGACTCCAAGAGACCCAGTACTTC. Its translation: CASSPLGLQETQYF.

This clonotype was detected ten times or more. In DNA, the CDR3 is TGCGCCAGCAGCTTGGAGACAGGGTTCGATGGCTACACCTTC. Encoded protein: CASSLETGFDGYTF. The chain recombines TRBV5-1 with TRBJ1-2; 7 positions match TRBD1. The germline V gene has CDR1 SGHRS and CDR2 YFSETQ. Germline trimming cut 0 bases from V and 6 bases from J; bases unmatched to any gene: 5. The CDR3 is 14 residues long.

The chain uses TRBV7-2 and TRBJ1-5; D unclear. This CDR3 region has 13 residues. Trimming pared 5 bases from V and 8 bases from J, leaving 13 bases between. CDR1 SGHTA and CDR2 FQGNSA come from the germline V gene. CDR3 DNA: TGTGCCAGCAGCGGACCCCCTGACGAGCCCCAGCATTTT. Translation gives CASSGPPDEPQHF.

This clonotype was recorded a few times. The V gene is TRBV7-3, the J gene TRBJ1-2; TRBD1 matches 7 bases. V was clipped by 4 bases and J by 6 bases; unmatched bases: 5. This CDR3 is 13 amino acids long. The germline gives CDR1 SGHTA, CDR2 FQGTGA. CDR3 protein: CASSWSGGDGYTF. The CDR3 bases are TGTGCCAGCAGCTGGTCAGGGGGGGATGGCTACACCTTC.

J is TRBJ1-6 and V is TRBV5-6; tentative D call: TRBD1 (6 bases). The CDR3 consists of 17 residues. Looked up from germline, CDR1 is SGHDT and CDR2 is YYEEEE. V lost 1 base, J lost 2 bases, and 13 bases lay in between. The CDR3 region is CASSLMRDNPYNSPLHF. The CDR3 DNA is TGTGCCAGCAGCTTGATGCGGGACAACCCCTATAATTCACCCCTCCACTTT.

The chain recombines TRBV14 with TRBJ2-5; tentative D call: TRBD2 (6 bases). V dropped 4 bases and J dropped 0 bases, with 6 bases sitting between them. Per germline, CDR1 SGHDN and CDR2 FVKESK. The CDR3 covers 13 residues. The CDR3 region has the DNA TGTGCCAGCAGCCGGGACTACCAAGAGACCCAGTACTTC. Its protein is CASSRDYQETQYF.

This clonotype was recorded many times. The chain uses TRBV5-1 and TRBJ2-2; 7 bases fit TRBD1. V dropped 3 bases and J dropped 5; count of bases not matched to a gene: 4. The CDR3 sequence is 14 residues long. Per the germline V gene, CDR1 is SGHRS and CDR2 is YFSETQ. In DNA, the CDR3 is TGCGCCAGCAGCTCGGGACAGAAAACCGGGGAGCTGTTTTTT. Protein product: CASSSGQKTGELFF.

The chain uses TRBV18 and TRBJ2-2; D is unresolved. The CDR3 length is 15 residues. V gave up 2 bases and J gave up 8 bases, with 15 bases separating them. Germline V CDR1 and CDR2: KGHSH, LQKENI. CDR3 coding DNA: TGTGCCAGCTCACCAAGGGCCCCTCGTGGTGGGGAGCTGTTTTTT. As protein: CASSPRAPRGGELFF.

The J gene is TRBJ1-1, the V gene TRBV7-2, with TRBD1 matching over 11 bases. This CDR3 is built from 15 residues. Germline V gene data show CDR1 as SGHTA and CDR2 as FQGNSA. With V trimmed by 7 bases and J by 5 bases, 9 bases remained unmatched. CDR3 bases: TGTGCCAGCAACTCTCTCGGGACAGGGGGTACTGAAGCTTTCTTT. Protein product: CASNSLGTGGTEAFF.

There are many counts of this clonotype. This chain connects TRBV7-9 to TRBJ2-1, with D uncertain. V was clipped by 4 bases and J by 7 bases, with 8 bases between them. The CDR3 runs 12 residues. CDR1 is SEHNR and CDR2 is FQNEAQ in the germline V gene (reference sequence). The CDR3: CASSSGRNEQFF. CDR3 sequence (DNA): TGTGCCAGCAGCTCAGGAAGAAATGAGCAGTTCTTC.

Only a few counts were recorded for this clonotype. The chain carries TRBV2 and TRBJ2-1, with 13 nucleotides matching TRBD2. Germline V gene lookup returns CDR1 SNHLY and CDR2 FYNNEI. The length of the CDR3 is 15 residues. The V and J ends lost 6 bases and 8 bases, in that order; junction bases with no gene match: 7. For the CDR3, the DNA is TGTGCCAGCAGGGAGACTAGCGGGAGGTGGGATGAGCAGTTCTTC. Its protein is CASRETSGRWDEQFF.